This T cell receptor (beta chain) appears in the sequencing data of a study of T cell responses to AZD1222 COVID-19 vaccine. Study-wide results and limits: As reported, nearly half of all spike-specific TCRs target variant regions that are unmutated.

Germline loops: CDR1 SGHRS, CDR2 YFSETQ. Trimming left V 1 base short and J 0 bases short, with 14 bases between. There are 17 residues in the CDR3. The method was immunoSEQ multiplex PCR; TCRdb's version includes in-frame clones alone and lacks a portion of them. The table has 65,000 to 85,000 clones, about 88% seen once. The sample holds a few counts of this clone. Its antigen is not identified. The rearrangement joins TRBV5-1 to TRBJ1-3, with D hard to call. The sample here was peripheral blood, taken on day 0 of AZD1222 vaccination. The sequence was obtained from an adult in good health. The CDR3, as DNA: TGCGCCAGCAGCTTGTCCGGTATCGCGAGCTCTGGAAACACCATATATTTT. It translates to CASSLSGIASSGNTIYF.